This TCR beta chain was captured by sequencing in a study of cytomegalovirus exposure and HLA in healthy donors. CDR3 length: 12 residues. V was pared by 3 bases and J by 6 bases, with 6 bases between. Germline V gene lookup returns CDR1 MDHEN and CDR2 SYDVKM. The PCR contained 60 Vbeta and 13 Jbeta primers. Some clones are missing from TCRdb's copy, which holds only in-frame ones; the method was immunoSEQ multiplex PCR. The data contain 150,000 to 200,000 clones, 75% to 85% of them singletons. Sequencing was performed on PBMCs. The V and J genes are TRBV28 and TRBJ1-5, with no clear D. The source of this sequence is a woman under 30 in good health and CMV-seropositive. For the CDR3, the DNA is TGTGCCAGCAGTTTTTTCTCTCAGCCCCAGCATTTT. Protein product: CASSFFSQPQHF.